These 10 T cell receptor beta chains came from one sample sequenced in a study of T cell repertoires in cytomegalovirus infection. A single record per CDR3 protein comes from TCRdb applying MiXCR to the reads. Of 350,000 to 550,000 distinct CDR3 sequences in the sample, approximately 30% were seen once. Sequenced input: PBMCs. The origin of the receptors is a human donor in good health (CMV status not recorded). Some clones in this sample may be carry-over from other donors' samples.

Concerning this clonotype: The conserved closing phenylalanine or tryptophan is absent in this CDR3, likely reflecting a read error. CDR3 sequence: CSATGTAYNEQFL. In DNA form, the CDR3 reads TGCAGCGCTACGGGGACAGCATACAATGAGCAGTTCTTA. The rearrangement uses TRBV20-1 and TRBJ2-1, with 7 positions matching TRBD1. Germline values: CDR1 DFQATT, CDR2 SNEGSKA (reference sequence). This CDR3 contains 13 residues.

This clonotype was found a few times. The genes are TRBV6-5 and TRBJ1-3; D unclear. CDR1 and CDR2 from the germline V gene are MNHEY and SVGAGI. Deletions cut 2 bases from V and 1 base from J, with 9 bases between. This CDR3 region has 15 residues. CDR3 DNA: TGTGCCAGCAGTTACGCCGGTTTTTCTGGAAACACCATATATTTT. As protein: CASSYAGFSGNTIYF.

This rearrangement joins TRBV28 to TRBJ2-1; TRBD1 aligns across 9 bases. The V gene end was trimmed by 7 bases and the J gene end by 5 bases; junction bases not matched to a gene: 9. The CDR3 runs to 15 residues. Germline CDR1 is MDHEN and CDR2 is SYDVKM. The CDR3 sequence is CASTPGTGFHNEQFF. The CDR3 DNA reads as TGTGCCAGCACCCCTGGGACAGGGTTCCACAATGAGCAGTTCTTC.

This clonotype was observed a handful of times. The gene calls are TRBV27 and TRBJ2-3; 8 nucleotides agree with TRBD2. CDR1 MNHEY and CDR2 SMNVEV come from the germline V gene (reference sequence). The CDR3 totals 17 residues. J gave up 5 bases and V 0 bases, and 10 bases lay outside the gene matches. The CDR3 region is CASSLSFPGGRVDTQYF. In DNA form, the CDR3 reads TGTGCCAGCAGTTTATCGTTTCCGGGGGGGCGTGTAGATACGCAGTATTTT.

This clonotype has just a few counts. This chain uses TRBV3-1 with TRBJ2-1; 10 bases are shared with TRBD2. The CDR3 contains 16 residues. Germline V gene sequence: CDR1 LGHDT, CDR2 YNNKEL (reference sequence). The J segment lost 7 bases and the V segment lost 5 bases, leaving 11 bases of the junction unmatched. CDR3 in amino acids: CASSTTSGAWKNEQFF. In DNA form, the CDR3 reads TGTGCCAGCAGCACTACTAGCGGGGCCTGGAAAAATGAGCAGTTCTTC.

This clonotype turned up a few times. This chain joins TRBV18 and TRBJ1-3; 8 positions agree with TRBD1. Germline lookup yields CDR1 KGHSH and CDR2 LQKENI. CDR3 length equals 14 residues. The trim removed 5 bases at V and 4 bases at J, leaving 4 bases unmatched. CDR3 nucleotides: TGTGCCAGCTCAGAGACAGGGGACGGAAACACCATATATTTT. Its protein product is CASSETGDGNTIYF.

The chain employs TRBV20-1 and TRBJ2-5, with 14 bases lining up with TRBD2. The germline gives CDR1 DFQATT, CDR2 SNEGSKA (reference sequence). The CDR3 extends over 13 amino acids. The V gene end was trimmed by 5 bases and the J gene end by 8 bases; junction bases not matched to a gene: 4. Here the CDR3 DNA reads TGCAGTGCTCCTGGGACTAGCGGGGGAACCCAGTACTTC. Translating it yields CSAPGTSGGTQYF.

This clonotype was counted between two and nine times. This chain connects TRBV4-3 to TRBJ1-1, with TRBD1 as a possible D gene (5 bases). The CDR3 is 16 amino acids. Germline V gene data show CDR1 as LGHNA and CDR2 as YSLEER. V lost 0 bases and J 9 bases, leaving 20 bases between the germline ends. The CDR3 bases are TGCGCCAGCAGCCAAGACACCGGGGGGAGTGGGGTTCAAGCTTTCTTT. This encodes CASSQDTGGSGVQAFF.

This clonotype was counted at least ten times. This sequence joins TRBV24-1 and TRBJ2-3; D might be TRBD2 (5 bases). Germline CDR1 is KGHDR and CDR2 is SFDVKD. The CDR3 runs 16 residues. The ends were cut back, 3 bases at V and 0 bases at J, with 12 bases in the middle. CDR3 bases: TGTGCCACCAGTGATCCCACTAGTCCTAGCACAGATACGCAGTATTTT. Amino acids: CATSDPTSPSTDTQYF.

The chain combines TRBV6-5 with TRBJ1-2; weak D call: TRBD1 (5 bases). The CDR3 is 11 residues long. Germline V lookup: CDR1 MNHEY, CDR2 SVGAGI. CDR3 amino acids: CAPQGSNGYTF. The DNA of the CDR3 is TGTGCGCCCCAGGGAAGTAATGGCTACACCTTC.